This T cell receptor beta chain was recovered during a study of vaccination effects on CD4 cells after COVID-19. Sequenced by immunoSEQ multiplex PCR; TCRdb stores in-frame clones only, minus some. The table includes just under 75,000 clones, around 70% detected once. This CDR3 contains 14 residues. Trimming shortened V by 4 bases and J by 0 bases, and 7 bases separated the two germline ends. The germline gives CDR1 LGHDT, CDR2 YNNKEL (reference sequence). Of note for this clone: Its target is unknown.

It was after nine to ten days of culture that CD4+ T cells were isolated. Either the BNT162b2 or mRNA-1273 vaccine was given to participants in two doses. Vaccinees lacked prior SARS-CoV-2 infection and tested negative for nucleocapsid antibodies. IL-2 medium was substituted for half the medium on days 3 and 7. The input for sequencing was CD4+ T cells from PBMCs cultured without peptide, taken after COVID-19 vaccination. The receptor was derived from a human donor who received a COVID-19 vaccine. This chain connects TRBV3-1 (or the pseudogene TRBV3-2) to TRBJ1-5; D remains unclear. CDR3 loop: CASSRKGSNQPQHF. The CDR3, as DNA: TGTGCCAGCAGCCGTAAGGGTAGCAATCAGCCCCAGCATTTT.